This is a list of T cell receptor beta chains from one sample in a study of identical twins. TCRdb re-called the 5' RACE reads with MiXCR, one entry per CDR3 protein. The table records 430,000 or so distinct CDR3 sequences, approximately 24% of them present only once. These data also featured in a second study, about T cells expressing NK-cell markers.

The sequenced sample consisted of CD4+ T cells sorted from blood. These receptors all come from a young woman in good health. The CDR3 runs from the conserved cysteine through the conserved F or W. A D gene is named only where the DNA matches it firmly. Expanded clones are given a class, and other clones once, few, many or no size at all.

J gene: TRBJ2-3
D gene: TRBD2
clone size: .
V gene: TRBV12-3/TRBV12-4
CDR3 protein: CASSLGTSLDTQYF
CDR3 DNA: TGTGCCAGCAGTCTAGGGACTAGTTTGGATACGCAGTATTTT

J gene: TRBJ2-3
D gene: .
clone size: .
V gene: TRBV29-1
CDR3 protein: CSVDASLTDTQYF
CDR3 DNA: TGCAGCGTTGATGCTAGCCTCACAGATACGCAGTATTTT

J gene: TRBJ2-4
D gene: .
clone size: .
V gene: TRBV4-3
CDR3 protein: CASSQEIAPRIQYF
CDR3 DNA: TGCGCCAGCAGCCAAGAAATCGCCCCTCGCATTCAGTACTTC

J gene: TRBJ1-1
D gene: TRBD1
clone size: many
V gene: TRBV12-3/TRBV12-4
CDR3 protein: CASSPGGQVATEAFF
CDR3 DNA: TGTGCCAGCAGTCCCGGGGGACAGGTGGCCACTGAAGCTTTCTTT

J gene: TRBJ1-1
D gene: .
clone size: .
V gene: TRBV4-3
CDR3 protein: CASSQAPGVNTEAFF
CDR3 DNA: TGCGCCAGCAGCCAAGCCCCCGGAGTTAACACTGAAGCTTTCTTT

J gene: TRBJ2-7
D gene: TRBD1
clone size: few
V gene: TRBV18
CDR3 protein: CASSPRTGTDTGKQYF
CDR3 DNA: TGTGCCAGCTCACCAAGAACGGGGACAGACACGGGCAAGCAGTACTTC

J gene: TRBJ2-5
D gene: TRBD1
clone size: .
V gene: TRBV7-9
CDR3 protein: CASSSPRDHRGKETQYF
CDR3 DNA: TGTGCCAGCAGCTCCCCTCGGGATCACAGGGGGAAAGAGACCCAGTACTTC

J gene: TRBJ2-5
D gene: .
clone size: few
V gene: TRBV18
CDR3 protein: CASSPSLARETQYF
CDR3 DNA: TGTGCCAGCTCACCCTCCTTAGCGCGGGAGACCCAGTACTTC

J gene: TRBJ2-2
D gene: .
clone size: .
V gene: TRBV20-1
CDR3 protein: CSARLGTANTGELFF
CDR3 DNA: TGCAGTGCTAGGTTAGGAACAGCTAACACCGGGGAGCTGTTTTTT

J gene: TRBJ2-3
D gene: .
clone size: .
V gene: TRBV15
CDR3 protein: CATSSSPPSTDTQYF
CDR3 DNA: TGTGCCACCAGCAGCTCACCCCCTAGCACAGATACGCAGTATTTT

J gene: TRBJ2-1
D gene: .
clone size: few
V gene: TRBV18
CDR3 protein: CASSPTGGDEQFF
CDR3 DNA: TGTGCCAGCTCACCAACAGGAGGTGATGAGCAGTTCTTC

J gene: TRBJ2-6
D gene: .
clone size: .
V gene: TRBV11-2
CDR3 protein: CASSLNTGMSSGANVLTF
CDR3 DNA: TGTGCCAGCAGCTTAAATACAGGGATGAGCTCTGGGGCCAACGTCCTGACTTTC

J gene: TRBJ2-5
D gene: .
clone size: .
V gene: TRBV2
CDR3 protein: CASSSMGGGRETQYF
CDR3 DNA: TGTGCCAGCAGTTCGATGGGAGGGGGTAGGGAGACCCAGTACTTC

J gene: TRBJ2-5
D gene: TRBD1
clone size: few
V gene: TRBV5-1
CDR3 protein: CASSLSGQVQETQYF
CDR3 DNA: TGCGCCAGCAGCTTGAGCGGACAGGTCCAAGAGACCCAGTACTTC

J gene: TRBJ2-2
D gene: .
clone size: .
V gene: TRBV20-1
CDR3 protein: CSARSGTRNTGELFF
CDR3 DNA: TGCAGTGCTAGATCGGGGACAAGAAACACCGGGGAGCTGTTTTTT

J gene: TRBJ2-1
D gene: .
clone size: .
V gene: TRBV7-9
CDR3 protein: CASSLRVAGSNNEQFF
CDR3 DNA: TGTGCCAGCAGCTTAAGAGTTGCAGGGTCTAACAATGAGCAGTTCTTC

J gene: TRBJ2-1
D gene: .
clone size: .
V gene: TRBV29-1
CDR3 protein: CSVEGRSDSREQFF
CDR3 DNA: TGCAGCGTTGAAGGACGTTCTGATTCGAGAGAGCAGTTCTTC

J gene: TRBJ2-5
D gene: .
clone size: .
V gene: TRBV10-3
CDR3 protein: CAIKGGKETQYF
CDR3 DNA: TGTGCCATCAAAGGGGGGAAAGAGACCCAGTACTTC

J gene: TRBJ1-2
D gene: .
clone size: .
V gene: TRBV12-3/TRBV12-4
CDR3 protein: CASTTTGSWGYTF
CDR3 DNA: TGTGCCAGCACCACTACAGGGAGTTGGGGCTACACCTTC

J gene: TRBJ2-3
D gene: .
clone size: .
V gene: TRBV7-3
CDR3 protein: CASSSQGLARSDTQYF
CDR3 DNA: TGTGCCAGCAGCTCGCAGGGACTGGCCCGGTCAGATACGCAGTATTTT

J gene: TRBJ1-5
D gene: TRBD1
clone size: many
V gene: TRBV7-8
CDR3 protein: CASTKLDRDLGQPQHF
CDR3 DNA: TGTGCCAGCACCAAACTGGACAGGGACTTAGGTCAGCCCCAGCATTTT

J gene: TRBJ2-7
D gene: TRBD2
clone size: .
V gene: TRBV20-1
CDR3 protein: CSAVLAGASYEQYF
CDR3 DNA: TGCAGTGCTGTACTAGCGGGGGCCTCTTACGAGCAGTACTTC

J gene: TRBJ2-6
D gene: .
clone size: .
V gene: TRBV11-2
CDR3 protein: CASRSRLTSGANVLTF
CDR3 DNA: TGTGCCAGCAGGTCGCGGCTAACCTCTGGGGCCAACGTCCTGACTTTC

J gene: TRBJ2-5
D gene: TRBD1
clone size: .
V gene: TRBV11-3
CDR3 protein: CASSLGDRGPETQYF
CDR3 DNA: TGTGCCAGCAGCTTAGGGGACAGGGGACCGGAGACCCAGTACTTC

J gene: TRBJ2-1
D gene: TRBD2
clone size: .
V gene: TRBV20-1
CDR3 protein: CSAPSSGGSYNEQFF
CDR3 DNA: TGCAGTGCACCCTCTAGCGGGGGCTCCTACAATGAGCAGTTCTTC

J gene: TRBJ2-3
D gene: TRBD2
clone size: few
V gene: TRBV5-1
CDR3 protein: CASSLPSGGRRDTQYF
CDR3 DNA: TGCGCCAGCAGCCTTCCCTCTGGCGGGAGAAGAGATACGCAGTATTTT

J gene: TRBJ2-3
D gene: .
clone size: .
V gene: TRBV11-2
CDR3 protein: CASSLSGVDTQYF
CDR3 DNA: TGTGCCAGCAGCTTAAGTGGGGTAGATACGCAGTATTTT

J gene: TRBJ2-7
D gene: .
clone size: .
V gene: TRBV6-1
CDR3 protein: CASTVPGQAYEQYF
CDR3 DNA: TGTGCCAGCACCGTACCCGGGCAGGCCTACGAGCAGTACTTC

J gene: TRBJ2-1
D gene: .
clone size: few
V gene: TRBV12-3/TRBV12-4
CDR3 protein: CASSLIRGEQFF
CDR3 DNA: TGTGCCAGCAGTTTAATCCGAGGTGAGCAGTTCTTC

J gene: TRBJ2-3
D gene: .
clone size: few
V gene: TRBV19
CDR3 protein: CASSMIRQGGDTQYF
CDR3 DNA: TGTGCCAGTAGTATGATTCGGCAGGGAGGAGATACGCAGTATTTT

J gene: TRBJ2-3
D gene: TRBD2
clone size: .
V gene: TRBV20-1
CDR3 protein: CSASQQGLHTDTQYF
CDR3 DNA: TGCAGTGCTAGTCAGCAGGGACTACACACAGATACGCAGTATTTT

J gene: TRBJ2-3
D gene: TRBD2
clone size: .
V gene: TRBV24-1
CDR3 protein: CATSDSRLASTDTQYF
CDR3 DNA: TGTGCCACCAGTGACTCCCGACTAGCTAGCACAGATACGCAGTATTTT

J gene: TRBJ2-1
D gene: .
clone size: few
V gene: TRBV6-5
CDR3 protein: CASSYSHEQFF
CDR3 DNA: TGTGCCAGCAGTTACAGCCATGAGCAGTTCTTC

J gene: TRBJ2-1
D gene: .
clone size: .
V gene: TRBV6-1
CDR3 protein: CATLAAYYNEQFF
CDR3 DNA: TGTGCCACCTTAGCGGCCTACTACAATGAGCAGTTCTTC

J gene: TRBJ2-7
D gene: .
clone size: .
V gene: TRBV6-1
CDR3 protein: CASSVPPRIYEQYF
CDR3 DNA: TGTGCCAGCAGTGTTCCGCCGAGAATCTACGAGCAGTACTTC

J gene: TRBJ1-1
D gene: .
clone size: .
V gene: TRBV7-2
CDR3 protein: CASSLAYEAFF
CDR3 DNA: TGTGCCAGCAGCTTAGCTTATGAAGCTTTCTTT

J gene: TRBJ1-6
D gene: .
clone size: few
V gene: TRBV7-2
CDR3 protein: CASTVRGGSPLHF
CDR3 DNA: TGTGCCAGCACCGTGAGGGGCGGTTCACCCCTCCACTTT

J gene: TRBJ2-4
D gene: .
clone size: many
V gene: TRBV24-1
CDR3 protein: CATSSSQNIQYF
CDR3 DNA: TGTGCCACCAGTTCCAGTCAGAACATTCAGTACTTC

J gene: TRBJ2-3
D gene: .
clone size: few
V gene: TRBV12-3/TRBV12-4
CDR3 protein: CASSLFSGTETDTQYF
CDR3 DNA: TGTGCCAGCAGTTTATTTAGCGGGACAGAAACAGATACGCAGTATTTT

J gene: TRBJ1-2
D gene: TRBD1
clone size: few
V gene: TRBV7-9
CDR3 protein: CASSADRNSYGYTF
CDR3 DNA: TGTGCCAGCAGCGCGGACAGGAACTCCTATGGCTACACCTTC

J gene: TRBJ2-1
D gene: TRBD2
clone size: .
V gene: TRBV5-1
CDR3 protein: CASSFLAGGSNEQFF
CDR3 DNA: TGCGCCAGCAGCTTCCTAGCGGGAGGATCCAATGAGCAGTTCTTC

J gene: TRBJ1-5
D gene: .
clone size: few
V gene: TRBV20-1
CDR3 protein: CSARRNGAGDNQPQHF
CDR3 DNA: TGCAGTGCTAGAAGAAACGGGGCGGGAGACAATCAGCCCCAGCATTTT

J gene: TRBJ2-4
D gene: .
clone size: .
V gene: TRBV20-1
CDR3 protein: CSARGPKNIQYF
CDR3 DNA: TGCAGTGCTAGAGGACCTAAAAACATTCAGTACTTC

J gene: TRBJ2-4
D gene: .
clone size: .
V gene: TRBV20-1
CDR3 protein: CSAGVRRLNKNIQYF
CDR3 DNA: TGCAGTGCTGGAGTCCGCCGACTTAACAAAAACATTCAGTACTTC

J gene: TRBJ2-7
D gene: .
clone size: .
V gene: TRBV18
CDR3 protein: CASSPVRDFGYEQYF
CDR3 DNA: TGTGCCAGCTCGCCAGTCCGGGACTTCGGCTACGAGCAGTACTTC

J gene: TRBJ1-5
D gene: .
clone size: many
V gene: TRBV7-2
CDR3 protein: CASSRLGGDQPQHF
CDR3 DNA: TGTGCCAGCAGCCGCTTGGGGGGTGATCAGCCCCAGCATTTT

J gene: TRBJ2-5
D gene: TRBD2
clone size: .
V gene: TRBV29-1
CDR3 protein: CSVNWLAVETQYF
CDR3 DNA: TGCAGCGTTAACTGGCTAGCGGTGGAGACCCAGTACTTC

J gene: TRBJ1-1
D gene: .
clone size: few
V gene: TRBV11-3
CDR3 protein: CASSLAQGLTEAFF
CDR3 DNA: TGTGCCAGCAGCTTAGCCCAGGGGTTGACTGAAGCTTTCTTT

J gene: TRBJ2-7
D gene: TRBD2
clone size: .
V gene: TRBV5-1
CDR3 protein: CASSLGTSGGRSGEQYF
CDR3 DNA: TGCGCCAGCAGCTTGGGGACTAGCGGGGGGCGGTCCGGGGAGCAGTACTTC